This TCR beta chain was obtained from a study of OX40 agonist ivuxolimab in advanced cancers. A few counts support this clone. Trimming pared 1 base from V and 0 bases from J, leaving 7 bases between. CDR1 is LNHDA, CDR2 SQIVND, per germline (reference sequence). CDR3 length equals 14 residues. Method: immunoSEQ multiplex PCR; TCRdb's copy keeps in-frame clones and lacks some. Of fewer than 75,000 clones in the sample, approximately 88% were seen once. This sequence joins TRBV19 and TRBJ2-7, with D possibly TRBD2 on 5 matching bases. The material sequenced was CD4+ or CD8+ T cells sorted from blood, taken in a trial of the OX40 agonist ivuxolimab. This clonotype originated in an adult with an advanced solid tumor such as melanoma, head and neck, liver or kidney cancer. The CDR3 nucleotides read TGTGCCAGTAGTATAGCGGGGAGCTCCTACGAGCAGTACTTC. This encodes CASSIAGSSYEQYF.